This T cell receptor beta chain was captured by sequencing in a study of graft-versus-host responses after intestinal transplantation (dated by TCRdb to about 2021). Broadly, across the study: The transplants that recipients received were multivisceral, liver-intestinal, or isolated intestinal. A cohort of 24 intestinal transplant recipients, including one retransplant, was enrolled, and 3 patients lacking pretransplant specimens were excluded. Every recipient was given anti-thymocyte globulin induction, then maintenance tacrolimus and steroids for two to three years. Graft-versus-host and host-versus-graft alloreactive T cell clones were tracked in the graft, circulation and bone marrow after intestinal transplantation using bulk TCR-beta CDR3 sequencing. To identify alloreactive clones, pre-transplant mixed lymphocyte reaction products were sequenced and compared with unstimulated pre-transplant donor and recipient T cells. A peak of at least 4% donor T cells among recipient peripheral blood mononuclear cells was the definition used for donor T cell macrochimerism. Rather than being sequenced by the commercial service, samples from a few later patients were sequenced in-house on an Illumina MiSeq and processed with MiXCR. Study-wide conclusions, independent of this receptor: Early after transplant, declines in HvG clones were associated with peak levels of circulating GvH clones. The relatively low number and heterogeneity of intestinal transplant patients limited the conclusions. In patients with donor T cell macrochimerism, the allografts had high GvH to HvG T cell clonal ratios. GvH clones were found in recipient bone marrow, and some of the GvH clones appeared earlier in ileal mucosa or blood, which is consistent with an intestinal mucosal origin.

The time point label of this sample denotes: postoperative day 105 after intestinal transplantation (dayNNNN = postoperative day). Blood samples were collected up to 4 times in the first month after transplant and then at least monthly when available. As to this clone: Its binding antigen is unknown. The input lacks base qualities; no much larger clone sits a single base away.

CDR1 SGHVS and CDR2 FNYEAQ are derived from the germline V gene. V drops 5 bases and J drops 0 bases, leaving 15 bases in between. The CDR3 sequence holds 16 residues, the cysteine and phenylalanine included. Only CDR3 DNA remains: 48 bases, in frame from the first base. Library construction relied on the immunoSEQ multiplex PCR assay. Adaptive Biotechnologies carried out high-throughput TCR-beta CDR3 sequencing of genomic DNA for most patients. The authors processed their data as follows. Adaptive's ImmunoSEQ software was the source of the TCR sequencing data for 18 patients, while three other patients were processed with MiXCR and VDJtools. CDR3 nucleotide sequences shared by donor and recipient were removed because the origin of these sequences could not be assigned. At least 2-fold expansion over unstimulated cells and a minimum CFSE-low frequency of 0.002% (template counts) or 0.001% (read counts) were required for clones to be classified as alloreactive. A clone was considered mappable if detected in the sequenced pre-transplant spleen, lymph node, or MLR CFSE-low populations of the donor or recipient. The cumulative frequency of alloreactive clones was calculated as a percentage of all sequences, weighted by copy number. TCRdb stores this immuneACCESS table with in-frame sequences only. Part of the clones is absent; in the studies checked, under half of the shortfall reflects unresolved V genes, and no reason is known for the rest. Clone size and the V and J calls come from that table; the DNA yielded D and trimming. The sample records more than 9,500 clones, more than 85% of which are singletons. Clones ranked in the top ten supply about 3.2% of the sample.

The sequence is built from TRBV7-6 and TRBJ2-3; no D gene call is confident. The sequence was collected from a human patient who received an intestinal transplant, so some T cells may come from the graft donor. The source material was PBMCs, sampled 105 days after intestinal transplantation. The base sequence is TGTGCCAGCAGCGAAGTGGTAGATACTAGCACAGATACGCAGTATTTT. Translated, this is CASSEVVDTSTDTQYF.